This T cell receptor beta chain was identified in a study of OX40 agonist ivuxolimab in advanced cancers. Assay used: immunoSEQ multiplex PCR; TCRdb lists only in-frame clones, some missing. The sample has about 59,000 clones; over 80% are singletons. This receptor was obtained from an adult with an advanced solid tumor such as melanoma, head and neck, liver or kidney cancer. The source was CD4+ or CD8+ T cells sorted from blood, collected in a trial of the OX40 agonist ivuxolimab.

CDR3 loop: CASSDGANYGYTF. The CDR3 DNA is TGTGCCAGCAGTGATGGGGCGAACTATGGCTACACCTTC. The V call is TRBV2, the J call TRBJ1-2; the D gene is possibly TRBD1 (5 bases). Germline lookup yields CDR1 SNHLY and CDR2 FYNNEI. CDR3 length equals 13 residues. Trimming took 3 bases from V and 2 from J, leaving 7 bases between them.